This TCR beta chain appears in the sequencing data of a study of T-cell reconstitution after alpha-beta-depleted transplantation in children. The study, taken as a whole, reports: Diversity of TCRbeta at day 60 was high in some patients, arising from surviving recipient T cells and thymic progenitors.

With regard to this clonotype: What it binds is not known.

TCRbeta library preparation incorporated unique molecular identifiers. Using its own MiXCR run on the PCR reads, TCRdb lists one record per CDR3 protein. The top ten hold 25% to 35% of the sample, which has roughly 420,000 distinct CDR3 sequences, about 16% seen once. The germline V gene encodes CDR1 LNHDA and CDR2 SQIVND (reference sequence). This CDR3 region has 16 residues. Trimming took 6 bases from V and 5 from J; bases not matched to a gene: 12. Here the sequenced sample was PBMCs, mostly from graft donor cells, taken 360 days after TCRalphabeta/CD19-depleted stem cell transplant. This TCR came from a boy in the first two years of life who had a stem cell transplant for Wiskott-Aldrich syndrome, so the T cells may come from the graft donor. The chain couples TRBV19 to TRBJ2-5, with 10 bases identical to TRBD2. The CDR3 spells CASSPGLAGDLETQYF. For the CDR3, the DNA is TGTGCCAGTAGCCCCGGGCTAGCGGGAGATCTGGAGACCCAGTACTTC.